Listed below are T cell receptor beta chains from one sample, sequenced in a study of blood T cell repertoires in COVID-19. Some clones are missing from TCRdb's copy, which holds only in-frame ones; the method was immunoSEQ multiplex PCR. The table lists about 300,000 clones, 85% to 90% of them singletons, with approximately 2% in the top ten. The sequenced sample consisted of peripheral blood. These receptors originate from a woman aged 30 to 39 with COVID-19, enrolled during active disease. The CDR3 runs from the conserved cysteine through the conserved F or W. Not every row has a clone size; where given, it reads once, few, many or a size class.

>TRBJ1-1|few|TRBV29-1
CSVRGGDTEAFF
>TRBJ2-7|NA|TRBV9
CASSGGQQSYEQYF
>TRBJ2-1|few|TRBV7-3
CASSPTSGPYNEQFF
>TRBJ1-1|once|TRBV7-9
CASSPTGFTEAFF
>TRBJ1-1|NA|TRBV2
CASSVSGGTEAFF
>TRBJ1-2|NA|TRBV4-2
CASSLLEGAANYGYTF
>TRBJ2-7|NA|TRBV6-2/TRBV6-3
CASSPWVRGNYEQYF
>TRBJ2-6|NA|TRBV5-1
CASSFGGANVLTF
>TRBJ2-1|NA|TRBV5-6
CASSNAGGLNWYNEQFF
>TRBJ1-6|NA|TRBV15
CATSTLAGGNSPLHF
>TRBJ1-2|NA|TRBV19
CASSPTGAYGYTF
>TRBJ2-2|NA|TRBV4-1
CASSLSPGGGELFF
>TRBJ1-5|NA|TRBV4-1
CASSQNDRSQPQHF
>TRBJ2-7|NA|TRBV3-1/TRBV3-2
CASTDRDRGHEQYF
>TRBJ1-5|NA|TRBV4-1
CASSQDLGANQPQHF
>TRBJ1-1|NA|TRBV18
CASSPTGGRDTEAFF
>TRBJ1-2|NA|TRBV6-5
CASRFTPGQGWGYTF
>TRBJ1-2|NA|TRBV6-2/TRBV6-3
CASSSIPDRTQGYGYTF
>TRBJ2-1|once|TRBV28
CASRAPTIVNEQFF
>TRBJ1-3|NA|TRBV21-1
CASSKGGSSEGRSSGNTIYF
>TRBJ1-4|NA|TRBV28
CASSLFPGQGANEKLFF
>TRBJ2-1|NA|TRBV5-6
CASSLLQYNEQFF
>TRBJ1-3|NA|TRBV18
CASSTGSGNTIYF
>TRBJ1-1|NA|TRBV6-4
CASKVQGTPNTEAFF
>TRBJ2-6|NA|TRBV19
CASSIGDRGLGANVLTF
>TRBJ2-2|NA|TRBV3-1/TRBV3-2
CASSQDQAGRLRHGELFF
>TRBJ1-2|NA|TRBV2
CASEGGTGESGYTF
>TRBJ2-7|NA|TRBV15
CATSIPGSEQYF
>TRBJ2-2|once|TRBV6-1
CASSAMGLSPTGELFF
>TRBJ2-4|NA|TRBV6-1
CASSDASETKNIQYF
>TRBJ2-1|NA|TRBV2
CASPESGGGNEQFF
>TRBJ1-2|NA|TRBV2
CASSDGLGGVHYGYTF
>TRBJ1-1|NA|TRBV4-1
CASSHHVFARNTEAFF
>TRBJ1-2|NA|TRBV6-2/TRBV6-3
CASSYTGALGYTF
>TRBJ1-5|few|TRBV5-1
CASSKGTGVNQPQHF
>TRBJ2-7|NA|TRBV30
CAWSALQQGYEQYF
>TRBJ1-2|many|TRBV6-5
CASGRPGDIYGYTF